The entry below gives a single T cell receptor (beta chain) sequence along with its context. The data originate from a study of blood T cell repertoires in COVID-19. Study details: Spain, Italy and the United States supplied samples that represented acute and convalescent COVID-19.

Data came from immunoSEQ multiplex PCR; TCRdb stores just in-frame clones and leaves some out. The sample has roughly 200,000 clones, 86% seen once. The CDR3 is 16 residues long. V lost 4 bases and J lost 1, with 15 bases in between. Looked up from germline, CDR1 is SGDLS and CDR2 is YYNGEE. V is TRBV9 and J is TRBJ1-3; D gene uncertain. The sequenced sample consisted of PBMCs or T cells enriched from blood (not recorded which). The source is a man in his forties with acute COVID-19. The CDR3 loop reads CASSPTSSGSGNTIYF. The CDR3 DNA sequence: TGTGCCAGCAGCCCGACCTCCTCCGGGTCTGGAAACACCATATATTTT.